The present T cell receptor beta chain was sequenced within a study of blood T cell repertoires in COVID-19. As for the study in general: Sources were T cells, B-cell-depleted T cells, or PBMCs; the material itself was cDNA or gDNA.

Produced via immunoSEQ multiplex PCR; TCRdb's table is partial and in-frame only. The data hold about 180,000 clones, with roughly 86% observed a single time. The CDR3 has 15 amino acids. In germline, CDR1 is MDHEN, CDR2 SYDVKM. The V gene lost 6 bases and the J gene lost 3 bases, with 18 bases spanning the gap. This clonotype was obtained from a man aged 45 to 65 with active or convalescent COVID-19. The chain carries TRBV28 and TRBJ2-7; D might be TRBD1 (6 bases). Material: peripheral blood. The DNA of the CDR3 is TGTGCCAGCAGGGGCGGGCAGGGGAGCGACTACGAGCAGTACTTC. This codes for CASRGGQGSDYEQYF.